This TCR beta chain is drawn from a study of Ad26.COV2.S vaccination and SARS-CoV-2 variants. As for this clone: Antigen: not known.

In germline, CDR1 is SGHDT, CDR2 YYEEEE. V gave up 0 bases and J gave up 4 bases, with 11 bases separating them. This CDR3 region has 15 residues. The study's findings and limits: Spike-specific responses of CD8+ and CD4+ T cells were reported to display substantial breadth after vaccination.

TCRdb's copy holds only in-frame clones and misses some; the assay was immunoSEQ multiplex PCR. Of approximately 90,000 clones in the sample, 82% were seen once. The TCR was taken from a human donor who had recovered from COVID-19. The V call is TRBV5-6, the J call TRBJ2-1; D gene uncertain. The sequencing here drew on peripheral blood, taken after recovery from COVID-19. This chain's CDR3 is CASSLVLNIYNEQFF. The CDR3, as DNA: TGTGCCAGCAGCTTGGTGCTTAATATATACAATGAGCAGTTCTTC.